This entry lists 24 T cell receptor beta chains sequenced from one sample in a study of tumor and adjacent non-tumor tissue in lung cancer. A modified ARM-PCR protocol with three rounds of nested PCR amplified TCRbeta. TCRdb itself ran the multiplex PCR reads through MiXCR, one entry per CDR3 protein. The table includes more than 60,000 distinct CDR3 sequences, around four fifths detected once. RNA was extracted from bulk tissue without any cell sorting. The sequencing input was lung tumor tissue. All receptors derive from a woman between 50 and 59 years old with non-small cell lung cancer.

Notes on this clonotype: A junction end diverges from the germline sequence, so it may reflect a read error. The genes are TRBV6-1 and TRBJ2-7; a weak D match, TRBD1 (7 bases). CDR3 length: 18 residues. Germline loops: CDR1 MNHNS, CDR2 SASEGT. The CDR3, as DNA: TGTGCCAGCCGTGACAGGGACTGTACTAGGGGGAGAAAGGACGAGCAGTACTTC. This encodes CASRDRDCTRGRKDEQYF.

About this clonotype: Lacking the conserved final phenylalanine or tryptophan, this CDR3 likely reflects a read error. This chain joins TRBV10-3 and TRBJ1-2; weak D call: TRBD1 (6 bases). V was trimmed by 4 bases and J by 3 bases, leaving 15 bases between them. Germline V gene lookup returns CDR1 ENHRY and CDR2 SYGVKD. The CDR3 totals 15 residues. The CDR3, as DNA: TGTGCCATCAGTGCCCGGGGGCAGGGGCACTATGGCTACACCTTG. Its translation is CAISARGQGHYGYTL.

The sample holds one count of this clonotype. Lacking the conserved final phenylalanine or tryptophan, this CDR3 likely reflects a read error. The chain joins TRBV10-3 to TRBJ2-4; perhaps TRBD2 as D (5 bases). The CDR3 extends over 13 amino acids. Germline loops: CDR1 ENHRY, CDR2 SYGVKD. CDR3 protein: CTISVNRGDIQYS. The DNA of the CDR3 is TGTACCATCAGTGTAAACCGGGGAGACATTCAGTACTCC.

On this clonotype: Since a much larger clone is just one base distant, this may be a read error. CDR3 residues: CASKGQASNQPQYF. The CDR3 DNA is TGTGCCAGCAAGGGACAGGCTAGCAATCAGCCCCAGTATTTT. The gene calls are TRBV28 and TRBJ1-5; 8 bases line up with TRBD1. The J call may be wrong; the DNA end is better matched by TRBJ2-3. The germline V gene encodes CDR1 MDHEN and CDR2 SYDVKM. The CDR3 consists of 14 residues.

Worth noting for this clonotype: This is likely a read error, given that the CDR3 carries no conserved phenylalanine or tryptophan at its end. This chain joins TRBV30 and TRBJ1-5; tentatively, D is TRBD1 (5 bases). This CDR3 contains 15 residues. V lost 0 bases and J lost 4, with 13 bases in between. CDR1 GTSNPN and CDR2 SVGIG come from the germline V gene (reference sequence). CDR3 in amino acids: CAWSVGTSANQPQHL. CDR3 sequence (DNA): TGTGCCTGGAGTGTCGGGACCTCGGCGAATCAGCCCCAGCATTTG.

V usage is TRBV7-9 and J usage is TRBJ2-1, with D possibly being TRBD1 or TRBD2 (5 bases each). The length of the CDR3 is 18 residues. Germline loops: CDR1 SEHNR, CDR2 FQNEAQ (reference sequence). V was shortened by 7 bases and J by 7 bases, with 29 bases between the two germline ends. In DNA form, the CDR3 reads TGTGCCAGCAACTTTCTTGGCCCCGACGGGACCCTCCTGAATGAGCAGTTCTTC. Residues: CASNFLGPDGTLLNEQFF.

On this clonotype: The missing conserved phenylalanine or tryptophan at the end of this CDR3 makes a read error likely. V is TRBV20-1 and J is TRBJ2-1; 15 nucleotides match TRBD2. The CDR3 contains 16 residues. Germline CDR1 is DFQATT and CDR2 is SNEGSKA (reference sequence). The J segment lost 8 bases and the V segment lost 6 bases, leaving 11 bases of the junction unmatched. The CDR3 is CSAIYPGLAGGYEQFL. The CDR3 nucleotides read TGCAGTGCCATATACCCGGGACTAGCGGGAGGCTATGAGCAGTTCTTA.

The rearrangement links TRBV11-2 to TRBJ2-1; the match to TRBD2 covers 10 bases. Germline CDR1 SGHAT, CDR2 FQNNGV. With 7 bases clipped from V and 13 bases from J, the junction kept 19 bases outside the gene matches. CDR3 length: 16 residues. CDR3 region: CASTPGGLAGVGEQFF. The CDR3 nucleotides read TGTGCCAGCACTCCAGGGGGGCTAGCGGGAGTAGGTGAACAGTTCTTC.

This clonotype was seen repeatedly, ten times or more. The chain is built from TRBV6-5 and TRBJ2-5; D is perhaps TRBD1 (6 bases). This CDR3 spans 15 amino acids. Trimming removed 5 bases from V and 4 bases from J, with 17 bases in between. Germline lookup yields CDR1 MNHEY and CDR2 SVGAGI. The CDR3 loop is CASSPLGTFPETQYF. CDR3 DNA sequence: TGTGCCAGCAGTCCCCTCGGGACATTTCCAGAGACCCAGTACTTC.

The J gene is TRBJ2-7, the V gene TRBV5-1; tentative D call: TRBD1 (6 bases). Germline values: CDR1 SGHRS, CDR2 YFSETQ. The CDR3 covers 15 residues. V was pared by 1 base and J by 4 bases, with 15 bases between. The CDR3 DNA follows: TGCGCCAGCAGCTTGAGACTGGACAGAATTTACGAGCAGTACTTC. Residues: CASSLRLDRIYEQYF.

As concerns this clonotype: The junction departs from the called germline gene at one end, perhaps through a read error. V and J are TRBV11-2 and TRBJ2-2; D possibly uses TRBD1 or TRBD2 (7 bases each). The CDR3 spans 16 residues. Germline lookup yields CDR1 SGHAT and CDR2 FQNNGV. The CDR3 nucleotides are TGTGCCAGCAGTGGAATCCAGGGGGGGAACATCGGGGAGCCGTTTTTT. This translates into CASSGIQGGNIGEPFF.

This clonotype was seen only a few times. V and J are TRBV7-9 and TRBJ2-5, with TRBD2 matching 10 bases. This CDR3 has 16 residues. Germline V gives CDR1 SEHNR, CDR2 FQNEAQ (reference sequence). The V and J ends lost 7 bases and 5 bases, in that order; junction bases with no gene match: 13. The CDR3 sequence is CASTLGGLAGDETQYF. CDR3 bases: TGTGCCAGCACCCTGGGCGGGCTAGCGGGAGATGAGACCCAGTACTTC.

This clonotype has at least ten counts. The rearrangement joins TRBV29-1 to TRBJ2-1; 10 positions agree with TRBD1. The V segment lost 8 bases and the J segment 7 bases; nucleotides outside the gene matches: 14. Germline values: CDR1 SQVTM, CDR2 ANQGSEA. This CDR3 contains 15 residues. Here the CDR3 reads CSLIPDRGERNEQFF. As DNA, the CDR3 is TGCAGCCTCATCCCGGACAGGGGGGAGAGGAATGAGCAGTTCTTC.

Regarding this clonotype: The missing conserved phenylalanine or tryptophan at the end of this CDR3 makes a read error likely. This chain uses TRBV6-1 with TRBJ1-1; 10 nucleotides agree with TRBD1. The V gene's germline CDR1 is MNHNS and CDR2 SASEGT. This CDR3 has 14 residues. The V segment lost 8 bases and the J segment 4 bases; nucleotides outside the gene matches: 7. The CDR3 loop reads CASPGRDRGTEAFY. For the CDR3, the DNA is TGTGCCAGCCCGGGGAGGGACAGGGGCACTGAAGCTTTCTAT.

For this clonotype: The conserved final phenylalanine or tryptophan is absent from the CDR3, which likely points to a read error. The CDR3 coding sequence is TGCAGTGCTCCGGCAGAGGGGATGGCTTATGAAAAACTGTTTCTT. Translation: CSAPAEGMAYEKLFL. The chain is built from TRBV20-1 and TRBJ1-4; a possible D gene is TRBD1 (5 bases). The V end was cut by 5 bases, the J end by 6 bases, with 19 bases between. Germline-derived CDR1 and CDR2 are DFQATT and SNEGSKA (reference sequence). The CDR3 covers 15 residues.

For this clonotype: The CDR3 does not end in the conserved phenylalanine or tryptophan, so this is likely a read error. Because the CDR3's place on the DNA is in doubt, the DNA is left out and the CDR3 is given as listed by TCRdb. The chain employs TRBV28 and TRBJ2-7; TRBD1, the table's D call, was not compared with the DNA. The germline V gene encodes CDR1 MDHEN and CDR2 SYDVKM. The CDR3 is 18 amino acids in total, end residues counted. Here the CDR3 reads CASSWSFGTGWSSYEHYL.

Here the CDR3 DNA reads TGTGCCAGCAGCTTAGGGACTGCCATCGCGGGCTACGAGCAGTACTTC. This encodes CASSLGTAIAGYEQYF. The V call is TRBV7-8, the J call TRBJ2-7; possibly TRBD2 for D (5 bases). The CDR3 totals 16 residues. Trimming removed 1 base from V and 3 bases from J, with 16 bases in between. Germline values: CDR1 SGHVS, CDR2 FQNEAQ. The full variable domain, completed using reference TRBV7-8 and TRBJ2-7, is GAGVSQSPRYKVAKRGQDVALRCDPISGHVSLFWYQQALGQGPEFLTYFQNEAQLDKSGLPSDRFFAERPEGSVSTLKIQRTQQEDSAVYLCASSLGTAIAGYEQYFGPGTRLTVT.

As concerns this clonotype: No conserved phenylalanine or tryptophan is present at the end of the CDR3, so a read error is the likely explanation. This chain connects TRBV5-4 to TRBJ2-6; D remains unclear. Germline V gene sequence: CDR1 SGHNT, CDR2 YYREEE (reference sequence). The CDR3 loop spans 17 amino acids. Here the CDR3 reads CVSSSKDGPSGANVLTI. CDR3 nucleotide sequence: TGTGTCAGCAGCTCCAAAGACGGACCCTCTGGGGCCAACGTCCTGACTATC.

A remark on this clonotype: The conserved closing phenylalanine or tryptophan is absent in this CDR3, likely reflecting a read error. The DNA is left out, because the CDR3 cannot be placed on it with certainty; the CDR3 is given as TCRdb lists it. The rearrangement joins TRBV6-5 to TRBJ2-1; the table names TRBD1, a call not compared with the DNA. Counting both end residues, the CDR3 totals 14 amino acids. The germline gives CDR1 MNHEY, CDR2 SVGAGI. Here the CDR3 reads CANSSLSRGNEKFL.

A word on this clonotype: One end of the junction fails to match germline, which may point to a read error. The chain uses TRBV11-2 and TRBJ2-7, with TRBD1 matching over 9 bases. This CDR3 spans 15 amino acids. Germline V gene sequence: CDR1 SGHAT, CDR2 FQNNGV. The CDR3 DNA is TGTACCAGCAGCACCGGGACAGGGCACACTTACGAGCAGTACTTC. Translation gives CTSSTGTGHTYEQYF.

Comments on this clonotype: The CDR3 does not close with the conserved phenylalanine or tryptophan, likely indicating a read error. The rearrangement links TRBV10-1 to TRBJ2-1; the D gene is possibly TRBD2 (6 bases). Germline loops: CDR1 WNHNN, CDR2 SYGVQD (reference sequence). The CDR3 is made up of 13 amino acids. CDR3 loop: CASSGTRYNVQFI. The CDR3 region has the DNA TGCGCCAGCAGCGGGACTCGTTACAATGTGCAGTTCATC.

This clonotype was detected many times. The chain joins TRBV28 to TRBJ1-4; 10 bases align to TRBD1. The germline V gene has CDR1 MDHEN and CDR2 SYDVKM. The CDR3 has 14 amino acids. The ends lost 5 bases at V and 8 bases at J; junction bases unmatched: 5. DNA of the CDR3: TGTGCCAGCAGTCGGGACAGGGGAAGGGAAAAACTGTTTTTT. It translates to CASSRDRGREKLFF.

Of note for this clonotype: Here the CDR3 omits its conserved ending phenylalanine or tryptophan, so a read error is the likely source. This chain uses TRBV28 with TRBJ1-3, with D uncertain. CDR3 length: 11 residues. CDR1 is MDHEN and CDR2 is SYDVKM in the germline V gene. Written as DNA, the CDR3 is TGTGCCAGCACCTGGGGAAACAGCATATATATT. Translating gives CASTWGNSIYI.

The V call is TRBV7-3, the J call TRBJ1-6; D is undetermined. The germline CDR1 and CDR2 sequences are SGHTA and FQGTGA. This CDR3 spans 13 amino acids. V gave up 1 base and J gave up 7 bases, with 5 bases separating them. CDR3 amino acids: CASSLNRNSPLHF. DNA for the CDR3: TGTGCCAGCAGCTTAAACAGAAATTCACCCCTCCACTTT.